The rows below give T cell receptor beta chains drawn from one sample of a study of control samples from healthy donors and cancer patients. The repertoire was sequenced with immunoSEQ multiplex PCR; TCRdb's copy has only in-frame clones and lacks some. The sample lists roughly 120,000 clones, 80% to 90% seen once, with approximately 18% in the top ten. Sequenced material: blood. The receptors here all came from a woman in her forties or fifties in good health. Both conserved end residues are part of each CDR3. Some rows have no size entry. The others give once, few or many, or a class for an expanded clone.

TRBJ1-5 | NA | TRBV9 | CASSSAGAGQPQHF
TRBJ1-5 | NA | TRBV15 | CATSRPGGQGHF
TRBJ1-1 | NA | TRBV5-1 | CASSPASSNEAFF
TRBJ2-1 | NA | TRBV18 | CASSPLLGNEQFF
TRBJ1-1 | NA | TRBV3-1/TRBV3-2 | CASSQGARPAFF
TRBJ1-2 | NA | TRBV4-1 | CASSQAGRDLRNGYTF
TRBJ2-2 | NA | TRBV7-9 | CASSYLLAGGPGAGELFF
TRBJ2-2 | NA | TRBV3-1/TRBV3-2 | CASSQEGTGWSSGELFF
TRBJ1-1 | once | TRBV5-1 | CASSHYQGNTEAFF
TRBJ1-2 | NA | TRBV4-3 | CASSQAQLQGRYGYTF
TRBJ2-2 | NA | TRBV6-4 | CASSVRDGTGELFF
TRBJ1-2 | NA | TRBV7-9 | CASRGGVQNGYTF
TRBJ2-2 | NA | TRBV7-8 | CASKRLAGSNGELFF
TRBJ1-4 | few | TRBV10-3 | CAIRGPPYSTNEKLFF
TRBJ2-3 | NA | TRBV7-8 | CASSRDGADTQYF
TRBJ1-5 | NA | TRBV6-2/TRBV6-3 | CASSYAGQLSNQPQHF
TRBJ1-1 | NA | TRBV11-1 | CASSLQGPNTEAFF
TRBJ1-4 | NA | TRBV6-5 | CASSYGGGGNNEKLFF
TRBJ2-7 | NA | TRBV7-2 | CASSQRGEQYF
TRBJ1-5 | few | TRBV3-1/TRBV3-2 | CASSHGDRGNQPQHF
TRBJ2-2 | NA | TRBV7-7 | CASSSGQGRTGELFF
TRBJ2-2 | NA | TRBV7-2 | CASSWAFNTGELFF
TRBJ2-2 | NA | TRBV5-4 | CASSLAGTRGFTGELFF
TRBJ2-1 | NA | TRBV9 | CASSVEAGANNEQFF
TRBJ2-1 | NA | TRBV4-1 | CASSPLAGPNKQQFF
TRBJ1-2 | NA | TRBV19 | CASSTNLGRAGYGYTF
TRBJ2-2 | NA | TRBV7-2 | CASHVGHTGELFF
TRBJ2-1 | NA | TRBV7-2 | CASSLWGREGKNEQFF
TRBJ2-5 | NA | TRBV11-3 | CASSLGWEETQYF
TRBJ2-1 | NA | TRBV19 | CASKPAGGLNEQFF
TRBJ2-4 | NA | TRBV18 | CASSPGGNIQYF
TRBJ2-1 | once | TRBV5-1 | CASSLGQGRNEQFF
TRBJ1-2 | NA | TRBV11-2 | CASSFNFGINYGYTF
TRBJ1-6 | NA | TRBV2 | CASSEGYHNSPLHF
TRBJ2-3 | NA | TRBV29-1 | CSVAAGTRTDTQYF
TRBJ2-5 | NA | TRBV7-3 | CASSSTSVGSETQYF
TRBJ1-2 | NA | TRBV7-3 | CASSLSRGRGYTF
TRBJ1-3 | NA | TRBV20-1 | CSARGENTIYF
TRBJ1-1 | NA | TRBV2 | CASRSLQGAFF
TRBJ1-6 | NA | TRBV2 | CASSVRTGNSPLHF
TRBJ2-2 | NA | TRBV11-2 | CASSSRLAVNTGELFF
TRBJ2-1 | once | TRBV7-2 | CASSKRKTSGPYNEQFF
TRBJ2-3 | NA | TRBV27 | CASSLSGTDTQYF
TRBJ2-1 | NA | TRBV20-1 | CSASSPSGRLGQFF